These 27 T cell receptor beta chains were sequenced from one sample in a study of blood T cell repertoires in COVID-19. Sequencing used immunoSEQ multiplex PCR; TCRdb keeps in-frame clones, though not all of them. The data hold about 100,000 clones, with over 75% observed a single time. Source material: peripheral blood. Receptor source: a man between 60 and 70 years old with acute or convalescent COVID-19.

The genes are TRBV7-2 and TRBJ2-7, with a possible D match to TRBD1 (6 bases). V was shortened by 1 base and J by 2 bases, with 9 bases between the two germline ends. This CDR3 comprises 14 residues. Germline loops: CDR1 SGHTA, CDR2 FQGNSA. The DNA for the CDR3 is TGTGCCAGCAGCTTAGGGACAGAACCCTACGAGCAGTACTTC. Its translation is CASSLGTEPYEQYF.

The rearrangement uses TRBV18 and TRBJ1-2; 7 bases line up with TRBD1. Losses at the gene ends were 2 bases for V and 3 bases for J; bases not matched to a gene: 3. This CDR3 is built from 14 residues. Germline CDR1 reads KGHSH; CDR2 reads LQKENI. Written as DNA, the CDR3 is TGTGCCAGCTCACCAGCCGGGACAGACTATGGCTACACCTTC. This gives the protein CASSPAGTDYGYTF.

The chain recombines TRBV27 with TRBJ2-2, with D maybe TRBD1 (6 bases). The germline V and J ends were trimmed by 6 bases and 4 bases, with 12 bases remaining between them. The CDR3 spans 14 residues. The V gene's germline CDR1 is MNHEY and CDR2 SMNVEV (reference sequence). CDR3: CASRRGSGTGELFF. CDR3 DNA: TGTGCCAGCAGAAGGGGGAGTGGCACCGGGGAGCTGTTTTTT.

The chain combines TRBV5-1 with TRBJ2-5; a weak D match, TRBD2 (6 bases). CDR3 length equals 14 residues. The ends were cut back, 5 bases at V and 0 bases at J, with 11 bases in the middle. CDR1 SGHRS and CDR2 YFSETQ come from the germline V gene. CDR3 in DNA: TGCGCCAGCAGGGGGGGACCGTACCAAGAGACCCAGTACTTC. This codes for CASRGGPYQETQYF.

The chain couples TRBV6-5 to TRBJ1-6; 7 positions agree with TRBD1. Germline assignment: CDR1 MNHEY and CDR2 SVGAGI. The CDR3 length is 14 residues. CDR3 bases: TGTGCAGCAGTTACAGGGGTTTTGATTTCACCCCTCCACTTT. It specifies CAAVTGVLISPLHF.

This clone was counted at least ten times. The rearrangement uses TRBV4-2 and TRBJ1-1, with unresolved D. The germline V and J ends were trimmed by 0 bases and 2 bases, with 10 bases remaining between them. This CDR3 spans 15 amino acids. Germline values: CDR1 LGHNA, CDR2 YNFKEQ. The CDR3 region is CASSQEFQFNTEAFF. The CDR3 nucleotides read TGTGCCAGCAGCCAAGAGTTTCAGTTTAACACTGAAGCTTTCTTT.

This chain uses TRBV4-2 with TRBJ2-7; TRBD2 matches 9 bases. Germline CDR1 is LGHNA and CDR2 is YNFKEQ. Trimming cost V 8 bases and J 4 bases; bases outside gene matches: 6. The CDR3 is made up of 13 amino acids. The CDR3 sequence is CASRGGRGYEQYF. The CDR3 coding sequence is TGTGCCAGCCGGGGCGGGAGGGGGTACGAGCAGTACTTC.

The chain is built from TRBV7-3 and TRBJ2-3; 14 bases align to TRBD2. The CDR3 extends over 17 amino acids. Losses at the gene ends were 5 bases for V and 3 bases for J; bases not matched to a gene: 7. Germline V gene lookup returns CDR1 SGHTA and CDR2 FQGTGA. This chain's CDR3 is CASSTRTSGGITDTQYF. DNA of the CDR3: TGTGCCAGCAGCACCCGGACTAGCGGGGGGATAACAGATACGCAGTATTTT. Variable domain in full (rest from reference TRBV7-3 and TRBJ2-3): GAGVSQTPSNKVTEKGKYVELRCDPISGHTALYWYRQSLGQGPEFLIYFQGTGAADDSGLPNDRFFAVRPEGSVSTLKIQRTERGDSAVYLCASSTRTSGGITDTQYFGPGTRLTVL.

The chain links TRBV5-1 to TRBJ2-2, with no clear D. The ends were cut back, 9 bases at V and 0 bases at J, with 15 bases in the middle. Germline assignment: CDR1 SGHRS and CDR2 YFSETQ. The CDR3 loop spans 15 amino acids. CDR3 residues: CATSLQNANTGELFF. The DNA for the CDR3 is TGCGCCACCTCCCTGCAGAACGCGAACACCGGGGAGCTGTTTTTT.

This clone was detected only once. The chain has TRBV7-3 and TRBJ2-3; 12 nucleotides align to TRBD2. V shed 5 bases, J shed 4 bases, and the junction held 7 bases outside the gene matches. Germline values: CDR1 SGHTA, CDR2 FQGTGA. The CDR3 has 16 residues. The chain's CDR3 is CASSRTSGDGADTQYF. CDR3 bases: TGTGCCAGCAGCCGGACTAGCGGGGATGGGGCAGATACGCAGTATTTT. Full variable domain (missing parts from reference TRBV7-3 and TRBJ2-3): GAGVSQTPSNKVTEKGKYVELRCDPISGHTALYWYRQSLGQGPEFLIYFQGTGAADDSGLPNDRFFAVRPEGSVSTLKIQRTERGDSAVYLCASSRTSGDGADTQYFGPGTRLTVL.

The chain links TRBV30 to TRBJ1-1; 8 positions match TRBD1. CDR3 length equals 17 residues. V shed 2 bases and J 0 bases; nucleotides not matched to a gene: 11. The germline V gene has CDR1 GTSNPN and CDR2 SVGIG (reference sequence). The CDR3 DNA sequence: TGTGCCTGGAGTCAGCGACAGGGGTTCTATGTGAACACTGAAGCTTTCTTT. Protein sequence: CAWSQRQGFYVNTEAFF. The entire variable domain, with the rest obtained from reference TRBV30 and TRBJ1-1, is as follows: SQTIHQWPATLVQPVGSPLSLECTVEGTSNPNLYWYRQAAGRGLQLLFYSVGIGQISSEVPQNLSASRPQDRQFILSSKKLLLSDSGFYLCAWSQRQGFYVNTEAFFGQGTRLTVV.

The V and J genes are TRBV30 and TRBJ1-5; D possibly corresponds to TRBD1 (5 bases). Germline V gene data show CDR1 as GTSNPN and CDR2 as SVGIG (reference sequence). This CDR3 spans 15 amino acids. V lost 0 bases, J lost 1 base, and 10 bases lay in between. CDR3: CAWSVRGASNQPQHF. CDR3 coding DNA: TGTGCCTGGAGTGTACGTGGGGCCAGCAATCAGCCCCAGCATTTT. The entire variable domain, with the rest obtained from reference TRBV30 and TRBJ1-5, is as follows: SQTIHQWPATLVQPVGSPLSLECTVEGTSNPNLYWYRQAAGRGLQLLFYSVGIGQISSEVPQNLSASRPQDRQFILSSKKLLLSDSGFYLCAWSVRGASNQPQHFGDGTRLSIL.

The chain has TRBV4-1 and TRBJ2-6, with 8 nucleotides matching TRBD1. With 1 base clipped from V and 0 bases from J, the junction kept 8 bases outside the gene matches. The CDR3 spans 19 residues. Germline CDR1 is MGHRA and CDR2 is YSYEKL. The CDR3, as DNA: TGCGCCAGCAGCCAAGGGCGGAACAGGGGGGACTCTGGGGCCAACGTCCTGACTTTC. Its translation is CASSQGRNRGDSGANVLTF.

This rearrangement joins TRBV12-5 to TRBJ2-3; TRBD2 matches 9 bases. After removal of 0 bases from V and 0 bases from J, the junction contained 1 base not matched to a gene. This CDR3 region has 16 residues. Germline lookup yields CDR1 LGHNT and CDR2 FRNRAP. The CDR3 is CASGLVAGGSTDTQYF. CDR3 nucleotides: TGTGCTAGTGGTTTGGTAGCGGGAGGTAGCACAGATACGCAGTATTTT.

V and J are TRBV9 and TRBJ2-2; 15 bases match TRBD2. This CDR3 contains 17 residues. V was pared by 4 bases and J by 4 bases, with 5 bases of the junction left unmatched. CDR1 is SGDLS and CDR2 is YYNGEE in the germline V gene. The CDR3 coding sequence is TGTGCCAGCAGCACCCGGACTAGCGGGAGGGCCACCGGGGAGCTGTTTTTT. Translated: CASSTRTSGRATGELFF. Based on the CDR3 plus reference TRBV9 and TRBJ2-2, the full variable domain is DSGVTQTPKHLITATGQRVTLRCSPRSGDLSVYWYQQSLDQGLQFLIQYYNGEERAKGNILERFSAQQFPDLHSELNLSSLELGDSALYFCASSTRTSGRATGELFFGEGSRLTVL.

The V and J genes are TRBV19 and TRBJ2-7, with 7 bases lining up with TRBD1. Germline V CDR1 and CDR2: LNHDA, SQIVND (reference sequence). This CDR3 is 15 amino acids long. The V gene end was trimmed by 4 bases and the J gene end by 3 bases; junction bases not matched to a gene: 9. The CDR3 loop reads CASSSLEGAYYEQYF. The CDR3 DNA follows: TGTGCCAGTAGTAGCCTCGAGGGGGCTTACTACGAGCAGTACTTC.

This chain connects TRBV30 to TRBJ2-3; TRBD2 is a possible D gene (6 bases). Trimming took off 8 bases at V and 13 bases at J, with 10 bases between the two ends. The germline CDR1 and CDR2 sequences are GTSNPN and SVGIG (reference sequence). The CDR3 length is 8 residues. CDR3 sequence: CAQDYKYF. The DNA for the CDR3 is TGTGCCCAGGACTACAAGTATTTT. Variable domain in full (rest from reference TRBV30 and TRBJ2-3): SQTIHQWPATLVQPVGSPLSLECTVEGTSNPNLYWYRQAAGRGLQLLFYSVGIGQISSEVPQNLSASRPQDRQFILSSKKLLLSDSGFYLCAQDYKYFGPGTRLTVL.

CDR3 region: CASTAGTQSYNEQFF. For the CDR3, the DNA is TGTGCCAGCACCGCCGGGACTCAATCCTACAATGAGCAGTTCTTC. The V call is TRBV9, the J call TRBJ2-1; TRBD2 is a possible D gene (6 bases). The CDR3 spans 15 residues. With 6 bases removed from V and 1 base from J, the gap between germline ends came to 14 bases. Germline assignment: CDR1 SGDLS and CDR2 YYNGEE.

The gene calls are TRBV27 and TRBJ1-1, with TRBD1 as a possible D gene (5 bases). This CDR3 is built from 13 residues. With 5 bases removed from V and 4 bases from J, the gap between germline ends came to 11 bases. CDR1 is MNHEY, CDR2 SMNVEV, per germline (reference sequence). As DNA, the CDR3 is TGTGCCAGCAGTCCCCAGGGCGCCACTGAAGCTTTCTTT. Its translation is CASSPQGATEAFF.

This chain joins TRBV4-2 and TRBJ1-3; a weak D match, TRBD1 (5 bases). CDR3 length: 16 residues. With 0 bases removed from V and 3 bases from J, the gap between germline ends came to 12 bases. The germline V gene has CDR1 LGHNA and CDR2 YNFKEQ. The CDR3 spells CASSQDMAGLGNTIYF. The CDR3 region has the DNA TGTGCCAGCAGCCAAGATATGGCGGGGCTTGGAAACACCATATATTTT.

The rearrangement joins TRBV19 to TRBJ1-2; no clear D gene. V lost 0 bases to trimming and J lost 1 base, with 9 bases between them. This CDR3 comprises 15 residues. The germline V gene encodes CDR1 LNHDA and CDR2 SQIVND (reference sequence). The DNA of the CDR3 is TGTGCCAGTAGTATAGATTGGAGGAATAACTATGGCTACACCTTC. Protein: CASSIDWRNNYGYTF.

With regard to this clone: One end of the junction does not line up with germline, which may come from a read error. The CDR3 here is CASSLGLGQGTKSQQYF. The CDR3 bases are TGTGCTAGCAGCTTAGGGTTGGGACAGGGGACGAAGTCACAGCAGTACTTC. The J gene is TRBJ2-7, the V gene TRBV7-7; 10 bases are a match to TRBD1. Germline V lookup: CDR1 SSHAT, CDR2 FNYEAQ (reference sequence). The CDR3 is 17 amino acids.

This chain uses TRBV29-1 with TRBJ2-1; 7 positions agree with TRBD1. Germline-derived CDR1 and CDR2 are SQVTM and ANQGSEA. V lost 5 bases to trimming and J lost 6 bases; unmatched junction nucleotides: 13. The CDR3 runs 15 residues. CDR3 nucleotide sequence: TGCAGCGTTACAATGGGACAGATGTATATCAATGAGCAGTTCTTC. Residues: CSVTMGQMYINEQFF.

CDR3 amino acids: CASSYSEGFTEAFF. In DNA, the CDR3 is TGTGCCAGCAGTTACTCGGAGGGGTTCACTGAAGCTTTCTTT. This chain uses TRBV6-5 with TRBJ1-1; tentatively, D is TRBD1 (5 bases). The CDR3 length is 14 residues. V shed 0 bases and J shed 4 bases, with 9 bases lying between them. CDR1 is MNHEY and CDR2 is SVGAGI in the germline V gene.

The J gene is TRBJ1-1, the V gene TRBV19; possibly TRBD1 for D (6 bases). The CDR3 spans 14 residues. V lost 1 base, J lost 4 bases, and 10 bases lay in between. Germline CDR1 and CDR2: LNHDA and SQIVND (reference sequence). CDR3 nucleotides: TGTGCCAGTAGTATAGGTTCAGGGGTCACTGAAGCTTTCTTT. This codes for CASSIGSGVTEAFF.

The rearrangement links TRBV7-2 to TRBJ2-7; 8 nucleotides align to TRBD2. The CDR3 is made up of 15 amino acids. Losses at the gene ends were 3 bases for V and 7 bases for J; bases not matched to a gene: 11. The germline V gene encodes CDR1 SGHTA and CDR2 FQGNSA. The DNA of the CDR3 is TGTGCCAGCAGCTTGGTTACGGGGGGGCGAATGGAGCAGTACTTC. It encodes CASSLVTGGRMEQYF. The full variable domain, rest sourced from reference TRBV7-2 and TRBJ2-7, is GAGVSQSPSNKVTEKGKDVELRCDPISGHTALYWYRQSLGQGLEFLIYFQGNSAPDKSGLPSDRFSAERTGGSVSTLTIQRTQQEDSAVYLCASSLVTGGRMEQYFGPGTRLTVT.

The rearrangement joins TRBV5-4 to TRBJ2-1, with D perhaps matching TRBD1 (5 bases). Germline V CDR1 and CDR2: SGHNT, YYREEE (reference sequence). The CDR3 is 17 residues long. V lost 4 bases and J lost 3, with 20 bases in between. CDR3 in amino acids: CASSPQRSRTNYNEQFF. DNA of the CDR3: TGTGCCAGCAGCCCGCAAAGAAGTCGGACAAACTACAATGAGCAGTTCTTC.